One sample yielded the 2 T cell receptor beta chains listed below, sequenced in a study of blood T cell repertoires in COVID-19. The repertoire was sequenced with immunoSEQ multiplex PCR; TCRdb's copy has only in-frame clones and lacks some. Seen here are 250,000 or so clones, 80% to 90% observed once, and the top ten hold under 4.5%. The source material was PBMCs or T cells enriched from blood (not recorded which). The source of these receptors is a woman between 25 and 40 years old who had been exposed to COVID-19.

V gene TRBV5-1 combines with J gene TRBJ1-3; D is perhaps TRBD1 (5 bases). There are 14 residues in the CDR3. Trimming pared 4 bases from V and 1 base from J, leaving 9 bases between. Germline CDR1 and CDR2: SGHRS and YFSETQ. As DNA, the CDR3 is TGCGCCAGCAGCCCGCAGGGTTCTGGAAACACCATATATTTT. It specifies CASSPQGSGNTIYF.

This chain uses TRBV9 with TRBJ1-2, with D unclear. The V end was cut by 4 bases, the J end by 2 bases, with 12 bases between. Germline CDR1 reads SGDLS; CDR2 reads YYNGEE. The CDR3 runs 14 residues. The CDR3 here is CASSSERANYGYTF. The DNA of the CDR3 is TGTGCCAGCAGCTCCGAGAGGGCCAACTATGGCTACACCTTC.